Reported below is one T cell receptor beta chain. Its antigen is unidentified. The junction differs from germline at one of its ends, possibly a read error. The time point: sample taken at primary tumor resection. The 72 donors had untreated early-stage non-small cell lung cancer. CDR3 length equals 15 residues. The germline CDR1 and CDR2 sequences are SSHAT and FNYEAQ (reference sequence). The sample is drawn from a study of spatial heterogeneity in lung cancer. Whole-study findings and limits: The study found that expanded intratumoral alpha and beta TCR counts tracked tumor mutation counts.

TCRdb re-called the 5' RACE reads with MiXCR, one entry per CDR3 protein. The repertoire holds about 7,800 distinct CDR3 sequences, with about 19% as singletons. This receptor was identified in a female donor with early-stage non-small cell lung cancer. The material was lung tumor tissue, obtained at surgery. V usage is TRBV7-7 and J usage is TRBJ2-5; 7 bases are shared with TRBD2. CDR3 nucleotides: TGTGCTAGCAGCTTGGGCGGGGGACGTCAAGAGACCCAGTACTTC. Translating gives CASSLGGGRQETQYF. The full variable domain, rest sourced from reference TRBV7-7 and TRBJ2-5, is GAGVSQSPRYKVTKRGQDVTLRCDPISSHATLYWYQQALGQGPEFLTYFNYEAQPDKSGLPSDRFSAERPEGSISTLTIQRTEQRDSAMYRCASSLGGGRQETQYFGPGTRLLVL.